Listed below are T cell receptor beta chains from one sample, sequenced in a study of T cell responses to AZD1222 COVID-19 vaccine. Profiling relied on immunoSEQ multiplex PCR, and the TCRdb table lists in-frame clones only, not all of them. The sample includes more than 60,000 clones, approximately 85% of them seen just once. The source material was peripheral blood, sampled on day 0 of AZD1222 vaccination. The receptors here all came from an adult in good health. The CDR3 runs from the conserved cysteine through the conserved F or W. A D gene is named only where the DNA matches it firmly. The size field is filled for only some rows; it gives once, few, many or a size class.

V,D,size,J,CDR3,DNA
TRBV12-3/TRBV12-4,NA,NA,TRBJ1-1,CASTRRVEGEAFF,TGTGCCAGCACCAGGCGGGTCGAGGGCGAAGCTTTCTTT
TRBV5-1,NA,once,TRBJ2-3,CASSLDGSVTDTQYF,TGCGCCAGCAGCTTGGACGGGAGCGTCACAGATACGCAGTATTTT
TRBV19,NA,NA,TRBJ2-7,CASQPGAAYEQYF,TGTGCCAGTCAACCGGGGGCCGCCTACGAGCAGTACTTC
TRBV6-5,NA,NA,TRBJ1-1,CASWIFLGLNTEAFF,TGTGCCAGCTGGATATTTTTAGGGCTGAACACTGAAGCTTTCTTT
TRBV9,TRBD1,NA,TRBJ1-4,CASSVGGQGAGEKLFF,TGTGCCAGCAGCGTAGGGGGACAGGGGGCCGGTGAAAAACTGTTTTTT
TRBV30,NA,NA,TRBJ2-7,CAWSPSGTLTYEQYF,TGTGCCTGGAGTCCATCCGGGACCCTAACCTACGAGCAGTACTTC
TRBV20-1,TRBD2,NA,TRBJ2-5,CSASGRGGLQTQYF,TGCAGTGCTAGTGGGCGGGGGGGCCTACAGACCCAGTACTTC
TRBV5-8,NA,NA,TRBJ1-2,CASSLGQHNYGYTF,TGTGCCAGCAGCTTGGGACAGCATAACTATGGCTACACCTTC
TRBV11-2,TRBD1,NA,TRBJ2-7,CASRSRRGRLYEQYF,TGTGCCAGCAGATCTCGCAGGGGGCGTCTGTACGAGCAGTACTTC
TRBV3-1/TRBV3-2,NA,once,TRBJ2-1,CASSLYNEQFF,TGTGCCAGCAGCCTTTACAATGAGCAGTTCTTC
TRBV5-6,TRBD2,once,TRBJ2-5,CATGLAGGWETQYF,TGTGCCACGGGACTAGCGGGGGGTTGGGAGACCCAGTACTTC
TRBV7-3,NA,NA,TRBJ1-1,CASSPQGNTEAFF,TGTGCCAGCAGCCCACAGGGGAACACTGAAGCTTTCTTT
TRBV7-9,TRBD2,NA,TRBJ2-7,CASSQGLAGASSYEQYF,TGTGCCAGCAGCCAGGGGTTAGCGGGGGCCAGCTCCTACGAGCAGTACTTC
TRBV6-2/TRBV6-3,TRBD1,NA,TRBJ1-6,CASSQGATGIFNSPLHF,TGTGCCAGCAGTCAGGGGGCGACAGGGATCTTCAATTCACCCCTCCACTTT
TRBV2,NA,NA,TRBJ2-5,CASSTGGRQETQYF,TGTGCCAGCAGTACCGGGGGACGCCAAGAGACCCAGTACTTC
TRBV7-6,TRBD1,NA,TRBJ1-3,CASSKTGEAGNTIYF,TGTGCCAGCAGCAAAACAGGGGAGGCCGGAAACACCATATATTTT
TRBV7-8,TRBD1,NA,TRBJ1-5,CASSWGQGESQPQHF,TGTGCCAGCAGCTGGGGACAGGGAGAAAGTCAGCCCCAGCATTTT
TRBV2,NA,NA,TRBJ1-2,CASSGAGNYGYTF,TGTGCCAGCAGTGGGGCAGGAAACTATGGCTACACCTTC
TRBV5-1,TRBD1,NA,TRBJ1-2,CASSLGQGVPYGYTF,TGCGCCAGCAGCCTAGGACAGGGAGTCCCCTATGGCTACACCTTC
TRBV18,NA,NA,TRBJ1-5,CASSPSFSGAYQPQHF,TGTGCCAGCTCACCGTCATTTAGCGGGGCCTATCAGCCCCAGCATTTT
TRBV7-9,NA,NA,TRBJ1-5,CASSHGDQPQHF,TGTGCCAGCAGCCACGGGGATCAGCCCCAGCATTTT
TRBV6-5,NA,NA,TRBJ1-2,CASSYSSGGYYGYTF,TGTGCCAGCAGTTACTCGAGTGGGGGCTACTATGGCTACACCTTC
TRBV19,NA,few,TRBJ1-2,CASSLSGEDYGYTF,TGTGCCAGTAGCCTCTCCGGGGAGGACTATGGCTACACCTTC
TRBV5-4,NA,NA,TRBJ2-1,CASSEPAAQNNEQFF,TGTGCCAGCAGCGAACCTGCAGCCCAGAACAATGAGCAGTTCTTC
TRBV11-3,NA,NA,TRBJ2-6,CASSLGGRGSGANVLTF,TGTGCCAGCAGCTTAGGTGGCAGGGGCTCTGGGGCCAACGTCCTGACTTTC
TRBV3-1/TRBV3-2,NA,NA,TRBJ1-2,CASSQDGAGRLGYTF,TGTGCCAGCAGCCAAGATGGAGCCGGGCGCCTTGGCTACACCTTC
TRBV27,NA,NA,TRBJ1-6,CASKYEEINSPLHF,TGTGCCAGCAAATATGAGGAGATAAATTCACCCCTCCACTTT
TRBV18,TRBD1,NA,TRBJ2-2,CASSPRTGNTGELFF,TGTGCCAGCTCACCTCGGACAGGGAACACCGGGGAGCTGTTTTTT
TRBV11-3,TRBD2,NA,TRBJ2-7,CASSLGGGYEQYF,TGTGCCAGCAGCTTAGGGGGGGGCTACGAGCAGTACTTC
TRBV6-5,TRBD1,NA,TRBJ1-1,CASSPGGPKNTEAFF,TGTGCCAGCAGCCCAGGGGGACCCAAGAACACTGAAGCTTTCTTT
TRBV9,TRBD2,NA,TRBJ2-3,CASSARTSGDSPYF,TGTGCCAGCAGCGCCCGGACTAGCGGGGACTCGCCGTATTTT
TRBV12-3/TRBV12-4,TRBD2,NA,TRBJ2-1,CASSRLAGDEQFF,TGTGCCAGCAGTAGACTAGCGGGGGATGAGCAGTTCTTC
TRBV5-6,NA,few,TRBJ1-1,CASKILPLGTEAFF,TGTGCCAGCAAAATTCTACCACTGGGGACTGAAGCTTTCTTT
TRBV30,TRBD1,NA,TRBJ2-7,CAWSLGTGVYEQYF,TGTGCCTGGAGCCTAGGAACAGGGGTCTACGAGCAGTACTTC
TRBV3-1/TRBV3-2,NA,few,TRBJ2-7,CASSLDYEQYF,TGTGCCAGCAGTCTGGACTACGAGCAGTACTTC
TRBV24-1,TRBD2,NA,TRBJ2-2,CATSDPAGGPGELFF,TGTGCCACCAGTGATCCGGCGGGGGGGCCCGGGGAGCTGTTTTTT
TRBV5-1,TRBD1,NA,TRBJ1-6,CASSLLIRGQSNSPLHF,TGCGCCAGCAGCTTGCTGATCCGGGGACAGAGTAATTCACCCCTCCACTTT
TRBV15,TRBD2,NA,TRBJ2-1,CATSREVAGSSYNEQFF,TGTGCCACCAGCAGAGAGGTAGCGGGAAGCTCCTACAATGAGCAGTTCTTC
TRBV5-1,NA,NA,TRBJ2-3,CASSLGRGGSTDTQYF,TGCGCCAGCAGCTTGGGGAGGGGAGGTAGCACAGATACGCAGTATTTT
TRBV15,NA,NA,TRBJ2-3,CATGVGRSTDTQYF,TGTGCCACCGGTGTGGGCCGTAGCACAGATACGCAGTATTTT
TRBV27,NA,NA,TRBJ1-5,CASSTRGYSNQPQHF,TGTGCCAGCAGTACCCGTGGCTATAGCAATCAGCCCCAGCATTTT
TRBV9,TRBD1,NA,TRBJ1-2,CASSVGTGEGYTF,TGTGCCAGCAGCGTAGGTACAGGGGAAGGCTACACCTTC
TRBV2,NA,NA,TRBJ2-1,CASSELVQGNEQFF,TGTGCCAGCAGTGAATTGGTACAAGGCAATGAGCAGTTCTTC
TRBV5-6,NA,NA,TRBJ2-1,CASSLGGSVNEQFF,TGTGCCAGCAGCTTGGGGGGTTCAGTCAATGAGCAGTTCTTC
TRBV7-2,TRBD2,once,TRBJ2-3,CASSLAGFAGVDTQYF,TGTGCCAGCAGCTTAGCGGGTTTTGCGGGGGTGGATACGCAGTATTTT
TRBV6-1,NA,NA,TRBJ2-1,CASSDKGNNEQFF,TGTGCCAGCAGTGATAAGGGCAACAATGAGCAGTTCTTC
TRBV5-8,TRBD2,NA,TRBJ2-1,CASSLGEASGQDEQFF,TGTGCCAGCAGCTTGGGCGAGGCTAGCGGGCAAGATGAGCAGTTCTTC
TRBV5-1,NA,NA,TRBJ2-7,CASSLEGSYEQYF,TGCGCCAGCAGCTTGGAAGGAAGTTACGAGCAGTACTTC
TRBV15,NA,NA,TRBJ1-4,CATSRDGLLEKLFF,TGTGCCACCAGCAGAGATGGACTCCTGGAAAAACTGTTTTTT
TRBV11-2,TRBD1,NA,TRBJ2-5,CASSPTGALETQYF,TGTGCCAGCAGTCCCACAGGGGCATTGGAGACCCAGTACTTC